A selection of T cell receptor beta chains follows, all from one sample in a study of OX40 agonist ivuxolimab in advanced cancers. Using immunoSEQ multiplex PCR, the repertoire was profiled, and TCRdb retains in-frame clones only, with some absent. The sample yields 90,000 to 100,000 clones, around 96% seen once. The sample here was CD4+ or CD8+ T cells sorted from blood, taken in a trial of the OX40 agonist ivuxolimab. The receptors were gathered from an adult with an advanced solid tumor such as melanoma, head and neck, liver or kidney cancer. The CDR3 runs from the conserved cysteine through the conserved F or W. The order of the fields is V gene, J gene, clone size, D gene, CDR3 protein, CDR3 DNA. D genes are given only for firm matches. Rows give clone size only sometimes, using once, few, many, or a class for an expanded clone.

v_gene: TRBV4-1
j_gene: TRBJ2-7
abundance: .
d_gene: .
CDR3aa: CASSPIHGQSAYEQYF
CDR3nt: TGCGCCAGCAGCCCCATCCACGGACAATCAGCCTACGAGCAGTACTTC

v_gene: TRBV5-1
j_gene: TRBJ2-5
abundance: few
d_gene: .
CDR3aa: CASSFKGEETQYF
CDR3nt: TGCGCCAGCAGCTTTAAGGGGGAAGAGACCCAGTACTTC

v_gene: TRBV10-3
j_gene: TRBJ2-5
abundance: .
d_gene: TRBD1
CDR3aa: CATKTGDIQETQYF
CDR3nt: TGTGCCACCAAGACAGGGGACATCCAAGAGACCCAGTACTTC

v_gene: TRBV4-1
j_gene: TRBJ2-7
abundance: .
d_gene: .
CDR3aa: CASSLNDYEQYF
CDR3nt: TGCGCCAGCAGCTTAAACGACTACGAGCAGTACTTC

v_gene: TRBV15
j_gene: TRBJ1-5
abundance: .
d_gene: .
CDR3aa: CATSRDQGIYQPQHF
CDR3nt: TGTGCCACCAGCAGAGATCAGGGAATTTATCAGCCCCAGCATTTT

v_gene: TRBV4-1
j_gene: TRBJ2-7
abundance: once
d_gene: .
CDR3aa: CASSQGNGRGTYEQYF
CDR3nt: TGCGCCAGCAGCCAAGGGAACGGTCGAGGTACCTACGAGCAGTACTTC

v_gene: TRBV9
j_gene: TRBJ1-2
abundance: .
d_gene: TRBD1
CDR3aa: CASSGLTGVLF
CDR3nt: TGTGCCAGCAGCGGATTAACAGGGGTCCTCTTC

v_gene: TRBV13
j_gene: TRBJ2-7
abundance: .
d_gene: .
CDR3aa: CASSLLRNEQYF
CDR3nt: TGTGCCAGCAGCCTCCTGAGGAACGAGCAGTACTTC

v_gene: TRBV7-8
j_gene: TRBJ2-5
abundance: .
d_gene: .
CDR3aa: CASSKGQPWRETQYF
CDR3nt: TGTGCCAGCAGCAAGGGACAACCTTGGCGGGAGACCCAGTACTTC

v_gene: TRBV19
j_gene: TRBJ1-4
abundance: .
d_gene: TRBD1
CDR3aa: CASSSQGVELFF
CDR3nt: TGTGCCAGTAGCTCCCAGGGGGTAGAACTGTTTTTT

v_gene: TRBV4-1
j_gene: TRBJ2-1
abundance: .
d_gene: TRBD2
CDR3aa: CASSQAGGTVYLNEQFF
CDR3nt: TGCGCCAGCAGCCAAGCGGGAGGAACGGTCTACTTGAATGAGCAGTTCTTC

v_gene: TRBV11-2
j_gene: TRBJ2-3
abundance: .
d_gene: .
CDR3aa: CASSAPPDTQYF
CDR3nt: TGTGCCAGCAGCGCCCCTCCAGATACGCAGTATTTT

v_gene: TRBV28
j_gene: TRBJ1-5
abundance: .
d_gene: TRBD1
CDR3aa: CASTLGGQGAQPQHF
CDR3nt: TGTGCCAGCACCCTAGGGGGACAGGGGGCTCAGCCCCAGCATTTT

v_gene: TRBV4-3
j_gene: TRBJ2-1
abundance: .
d_gene: .
CDR3aa: CASSQDLGNEQFF
CDR3nt: TGCGCCAGCAGCCAAGATCTGGGCAATGAGCAGTTCTTC

v_gene: TRBV4-1
j_gene: TRBJ2-7
abundance: .
d_gene: .
CDR3aa: CASSQGPQGTYEQYF
CDR3nt: TGCGCCAGCAGCCAAGGCCCTCAAGGGACCTACGAGCAGTACTTC

v_gene: TRBV27
j_gene: TRBJ1-1
abundance: .
d_gene: TRBD1
CDR3aa: CASSLTTGGPEAFF
CDR3nt: TGTGCCAGCAGTTTAACTACAGGGGGTCCTGAAGCTTTCTTT

v_gene: TRBV28
j_gene: TRBJ2-7
abundance: .
d_gene: TRBD2
CDR3aa: CASSLFALATSGRRHEQYF
CDR3nt: TGTGCCAGCAGTTTATTCGCTCTTGCCACTAGCGGGAGAAGGCACGAGCAGTACTTC

v_gene: TRBV6-5
j_gene: TRBJ1-4
abundance: .
d_gene: .
CDR3aa: CASTPGPFEKLFF
CDR3nt: TGTGCCAGCACCCCAGGCCCTTTTGAAAAACTGTTTTTT

v_gene: TRBV7-9
j_gene: TRBJ2-7
abundance: .
d_gene: .
CDR3aa: CASRLEGSYEQYF
CDR3nt: TGTGCCAGCAGGCTCGAAGGCTCCTACGAGCAGTACTTC

v_gene: TRBV9
j_gene: TRBJ1-4
abundance: .
d_gene: .
CDR3aa: CASSVGNGKLFF
CDR3nt: TGTGCCAGCAGCGTAGGGAACGGCAAACTGTTTTTT

v_gene: TRBV5-6
j_gene: TRBJ2-5
abundance: .
d_gene: .
CDR3aa: CASSLAPYGFGTETQYF
CDR3nt: TGTGCCAGCAGCTTGGCCCCCTATGGGTTCGGGACGGAGACCCAGTACTTC

v_gene: TRBV5-6
j_gene: TRBJ2-1
abundance: .
d_gene: TRBD2
CDR3aa: CASRTGTSSYNEQFF
CDR3nt: TGTGCCAGCAGGACCGGGACTAGCTCCTACAATGAGCAGTTCTTC

v_gene: TRBV27
j_gene: TRBJ2-7
abundance: .
d_gene: .
CDR3aa: CASSAQGFEQYF
CDR3nt: TGTGCCAGCAGTGCACAGGGATTCGAGCAGTACTTC

v_gene: TRBV4-1
j_gene: TRBJ1-1
abundance: .
d_gene: TRBD1
CDR3aa: CASSQSGQGQTEAFF
CDR3nt: TGCGCCAGCAGCCAGAGTGGACAGGGGCAAACTGAAGCTTTCTTT

v_gene: TRBV7-9
j_gene: TRBJ2-3
abundance: once
d_gene: TRBD2
CDR3aa: CASSDLAGSTDTQYF
CDR3nt: TGTGCCAGCAGCGACCTAGCGGGAAGTACAGATACGCAGTATTTT

v_gene: TRBV5-4
j_gene: TRBJ1-2
abundance: .
d_gene: TRBD1
CDR3aa: CASRDGQGKGYTF
CDR3nt: TGTGCCAGCAGGGACGGACAGGGTAAGGGCTACACCTTC

v_gene: TRBV27
j_gene: TRBJ1-5
abundance: .
d_gene: .
CDR3aa: CASSLVYGEPQHF
CDR3nt: TGTGCCAGCAGTTTGGTGTATGGGGAGCCCCAGCATTTT

v_gene: TRBV23-1
j_gene: TRBJ1-6
abundance: .
d_gene: .
CDR3aa: CASSQSWELQSSYNSPLHF
CDR3nt: TGCGCCAGCAGTCAATCGTGGGAGCTTCAGAGCTCCTATAATTCACCCCTCCACTTT

v_gene: TRBV6-1
j_gene: TRBJ2-3
abundance: .
d_gene: .
CDR3aa: CASSTGSRSDTQYF
CDR3nt: TGTGCCAGCAGTACAGGGTCCCGGTCAGATACGCAGTATTTT

v_gene: TRBV9
j_gene: TRBJ2-7
abundance: .
d_gene: TRBD2
CDR3aa: CASSLPGTSDEQYF
CDR3nt: TGTGCCAGCAGCTTACCCGGGACTAGCGACGAGCAGTACTTC

v_gene: TRBV4-3
j_gene: TRBJ2-1
abundance: .
d_gene: TRBD1
CDR3aa: CASSTGTGPNNEQFF
CDR3nt: TGCGCCAGCAGCACCGGGACAGGACCGAACAATGAGCAGTTCTTC

v_gene: TRBV9
j_gene: TRBJ2-2
abundance: .
d_gene: .
CDR3aa: CASSLPLGRANTGELFF
CDR3nt: TGTGCCAGCAGCCTCCCCCTAGGGCGCGCGAACACCGGGGAGCTGTTTTTT

v_gene: TRBV27
j_gene: TRBJ1-3
abundance: .
d_gene: .
CDR3aa: CASSLTGSSGNTIYF
CDR3nt: TGTGCCAGCAGTTTGACCGGTAGCTCTGGAAACACCATATATTTT

v_gene: TRBV5-6
j_gene: TRBJ2-7
abundance: .
d_gene: .
CDR3aa: CASSFEIYEQYF
CDR3nt: TGTGCCAGCAGCTTCGAGATCTACGAGCAGTACTTC

v_gene: TRBV7-8
j_gene: TRBJ2-2
abundance: .
d_gene: TRBD1
CDR3aa: CASRLGTGYTGELFF
CDR3nt: TGTGCCAGCCGCCTAGGGACAGGCTACACCGGGGAGCTGTTTTTT

v_gene: TRBV5-8
j_gene: TRBJ1-1
abundance: .
d_gene: .
CDR3aa: CASSLEDTEAFF
CDR3nt: TGTGCCAGCAGCTTGGAGGACACTGAAGCTTTCTTT

v_gene: TRBV4-3
j_gene: TRBJ1-3
abundance: .
d_gene: .
CDR3aa: CASSQDISGALGNTIYF
CDR3nt: TGCGCCAGCAGCCAAGATATCTCAGGGGCGCTGGGAAACACCATATATTTT

v_gene: TRBV4-1
j_gene: TRBJ2-3
abundance: .
d_gene: TRBD1
CDR3aa: CASSQTGFSTDTQYF
CDR3nt: TGCGCCAGCAGCCAGACAGGGTTCAGCACAGATACGCAGTATTTT

v_gene: TRBV6-1
j_gene: TRBJ2-7
abundance: .
d_gene: .
CDR3aa: CASSTLYYEQYF
CDR3nt: TGTGCCAGCAGTACCTTATATTACGAGCAGTACTTC

v_gene: TRBV11-2
j_gene: TRBJ2-7
abundance: .
d_gene: .
CDR3aa: CASSYHMGGSYEQYF
CDR3nt: TGTGCCAGCAGCTACCACATGGGTGGGTCCTACGAGCAGTACTTC

v_gene: TRBV6-1
j_gene: TRBJ1-4
abundance: .
d_gene: TRBD1
CDR3aa: CASSEGTGVGKLFF
CDR3nt: TGTGCCAGCAGTGAAGGGACAGGGGTGGGGAAACTGTTTTTT

v_gene: TRBV4-1
j_gene: TRBJ2-5
abundance: .
d_gene: .
CDR3aa: CASSQEGREQETQYF
CDR3nt: TGCGCCAGCAGCCAAGAAGGAAGAGAACAAGAGACCCAGTACTTC

v_gene: TRBV15
j_gene: TRBJ2-7
abundance: .
d_gene: .
CDR3aa: CATSRDRHRGEQYF
CDR3nt: TGTGCCACCAGCAGAGACCGTCATCGGGGCGAGCAGTACTTC

v_gene: TRBV4-1
j_gene: TRBJ2-7
abundance: .
d_gene: TRBD1
CDR3aa: CASSQEPGGIDEQYF
CDR3nt: TGCGCCAGCAGCCAAGAGCCAGGGGGTATCGACGAGCAGTACTTC

v_gene: TRBV6-5
j_gene: TRBJ2-2
abundance: .
d_gene: .
CDR3aa: CASSYSDIVTGELFF
CDR3nt: TGTGCCAGCAGTTACTCGGACATAGTCACCGGGGAGCTGTTTTTT

v_gene: TRBV7-3
j_gene: TRBJ2-7
abundance: .
d_gene: TRBD1
CDR3aa: CASSPEVRGPYEQYF
CDR3nt: TGTGCCAGCAGCCCCGAGGTAAGGGGGCCCTACGAGCAGTACTTC